The present T cell receptor (beta chain) was sequenced within a study of T-cell reconstitution after alpha-beta-depleted transplantation in children. Unique molecular identifiers were used to barcode this TCRbeta library. Each CDR3 protein gets one entry after TCRdb re-called the PCR reads with MiXCR. The sample carries about 540,000 distinct CDR3 sequences, approximately 16% recorded once. V lost 4 bases to trimming and J lost 4 bases; unmatched junction nucleotides: 3. Germline V lookup: CDR1 MNHNS, CDR2 SASEGT. This CDR3 has 15 amino acids. The TCR sequence derives from a human donor who donated a stem cell graft to a child with acute lymphoblastic leukemia. Sequencing was performed on PBMCs from the stem cell graft donor, taken from the stem cell graft. The chain links TRBV6-1 to TRBJ1-5; TRBD1 aligns across 11 bases. This CDR3 is CASSAGTGGNQPQHF. CDR3 sequence (DNA): TGTGCCAGCAGTGCCGGGACAGGGGGTAATCAGCCCCAGCATTTT.